Sequencing of this T cell receptor beta chain was carried out in a study of T cells expressing NK-cell markers. The overall study: Investigators obtained TCR beta repertoires from sorted CD3+CD56+NKG2C+, CD3+CD56+NKG2C- and CD3+CD56-NKG2C+ T cells.

5'RACE template switching with UMIs generated TCR beta cDNA. TCRdb reprocessed the 5' RACE reads; each CDR3 protein has one entry and no DNA is given. The sample's table shows about 550,000 distinct CDR3 sequences. The CDR3 has 13 residues. The germline CDR1 and CDR2 sequences are SGHRS and YFSETQ. This clonotype originated in a man aged 18-30 years in good health. The sample taken for sequencing was blood T cells: a sorted CD56 or NKG2C T cell subset, CD4+ or CD8+ T cells, or bulk PBMC T cells (not recorded which). V and J are TRBV5-1 and TRBJ2-3. The CDR3 sequence: CASSPDSADTQYF.